This T cell receptor (beta chain) was sequenced for a study of human T cells and chemical hapten exposure. Time point meaning: pre-sensitization, week 0. This sample's treatment: therapeutic diphenylcyclopropenone sensitization with weekly scalp DPC. Non-pregnant alopecia patients aged 18 to 70, suitable for DPC therapy. Original data processing: Between about 23,224 and 700,000 TCRs appeared in each sample, and the median stood at 95,638. TCRdb itself ran the RACE reads through MiXCR, one entry per CDR3 protein. TCRdb assigned the V and J calls; the authors' analysis was not used. This table holds a few hundred thousand distinct CDR3 sequences, approximately 5.8% found once. The germline gives CDR1 DFQATT, CDR2 SNEGSKA (reference sequence). The CDR3 loop spans 14 amino acids. Trimming took off 5 bases at V and 2 bases at J, with 14 bases between the two ends. In this sample, this clonotype turned up many times.

This receptor was taken from a woman in her late teens or twenties with alopecia areata. Some clones in this sample may be carry-over from other donors' samples. This specimen was whole blood, taken in connection with sensitization to the hapten diphenylcyclopropenone (DPC). The chain recombines TRBV20-1 with TRBJ2-3; TRBD1 is a possible D gene (6 bases). CDR3 residues: CSADRTDDTDTQYF. CDR3 DNA sequence: TGCAGTGCTGATAGGACAGACGACACAGATACGCAGTATTTT.